This T cell receptor beta chain was obtained from a study of spatial heterogeneity in lung cancer. Time point given: sample taken at primary tumor resection. From tumor, nontumor lung or frozen PBMC, whole RNA was taken unsorted for sequencing. This CDR3 is 16 amino acids long. Germline loops: CDR1 GTSNPN, CDR2 SVGIG (reference sequence). Between the trimmed V and J ends, which lost 2 bases and 0 bases, there was a span of 14 bases. TCRdb ran MiXCR on the 5' RACE reads and lists one entry per CDR3 protein. In the table there are about 36,000 distinct CDR3 sequences, around 5.2% of which are singletons.

The TCR originated in a female donor with early-stage non-small cell lung cancer. The rearrangement uses TRBV30 and TRBJ1-3; D unresolved. Sample: PBMCs, taken at surgery. The CDR3 region has the DNA TGTGCCTGGAGTCTTCCGACGAGCTACTCTGGAAACACCATATATTTT. Its protein product is CAWSLPTSYSGNTIYF.